This is a list of T cell receptor beta chains from one sample in a study of regulatory T cells in long-lasting Graves disease. TCRdb re-derived calls from the multiplex PCR reads in MiXCR, one entry per CDR3 protein. In the table there are about 400,000 distinct CDR3 sequences, less than 25% of which are singletons. This specimen was peripheral blood mononuclear cells (PBMCs), taken when the disease was refractory, from a patient treated with antithyroid drugs. The receptors were gathered from a female donor with Graves disease. Both conserved end residues are part of each CDR3. D genes are given only for firm matches. Clone size is shown for a subset of rows, as once, few, many or a class of expanded clone.

j_call d_call v_call clone_size cdr3_nt cdr3_aa
TRBJ2-5 NA TRBV29-1 NA TGCAGCGTTGAAGATCTTCAGAAGGGTTTAGAGACCCAGTACTTC CSVEDLQKGLETQYF
TRBJ2-5 TRBD1 TRBV30 many TGTGCCTGGAGTGGCCACAGGGGGGAGACCCAGTACTTC CAWSGHRGETQYF
TRBJ1-1 NA TRBV18 many TGTGCCAGCTCACAGGACAGCCAGATGAACACTGAAGCTTTCTTT CASSQDSQMNTEAFF
TRBJ2-3 TRBD1 TRBV20-1 NA TGCAGTGCTAAGGCGGCAGACAGGGCGGACACAGATACGCAGTATTTT CSAKAADRADTDTQYF
TRBJ1-3 TRBD1 TRBV20-1 NA TGCAGTGCCACCGGGACAGATGGAAACACCATATATTTT CSATGTDGNTIYF
TRBJ1-2 TRBD1 TRBV28 many TGTGCCAGCAGGGTGACAGGGGCAGCGGGTGGCTACACCTTC CASRVTGAAGGYTF
TRBJ1-1 NA TRBV20-1 many TGCAGTGCTAGAAGCAGGGCTTACGGGGAAGCTTTCTTT CSARSRAYGEAFF
TRBJ2-7 NA TRBV7-9 many TGTGCCAGCAGCTCGCCAGGGTCATCAAGCTCCTACGAGCAGTACTTC CASSSPGSSSSYEQYF
TRBJ1-4 NA TRBV28 many TGTGCCAGCAGGCCTCAGGGGAGGGAAAAACTGTTTTTT CASRPQGREKLFF
TRBJ2-3 NA TRBV5-1 once TGCGCCAGCAGCCCCCGTTCTACCACAGATACGCAGTATTTT CASSPRSTTDTQYF
TRBJ1-5 NA TRBV12-3/TRBV12-4 many TGTGCCAGCAGTTTAGCAGACCAAAATCAGCCCCAGCATTTT CASSLADQNQPQHF
TRBJ1-2 NA TRBV2 many TGTGCCAGCAGTGATTATACATCCCCTAAGGATGGCTACACCTTC CASSDYTSPKDGYTF